These T cell receptor beta chains were read from a single sample in a study of regulatory T cells in long-lasting Graves disease. A single record per CDR3 protein comes from TCRdb applying MiXCR to the multiplex PCR reads. Of about 330,000 distinct CDR3 sequences in the sample, about 17% were seen once. A further study also used this sample, focusing on T cells in Graves' hyperthyroidism and ophthalmopathy.

Sequencing was performed on peripheral blood mononuclear cells (PBMCs), taken at new diagnosis, from a patient treated with antithyroid drugs. The receptors originated from a woman aged 18-30 years with Graves disease. Both conserved end residues are part of each CDR3. Each record gives: CDR3 protein, CDR3 DNA, V gene, clone size, D gene, J gene. The D gene is left open where the match is weak. Where a row states a size, it is once, few, many or the class of an expanded clone; other rows omit it.

cdr3_aa: CSVSPGFEAPGEAFF; cdr3_nt: TGCAGCGTTTCCCCCGGGTTCGAGGCGCCGGGAGAAGCTTTCTTT; v_call: TRBV29-1; clone_size: NA; d_call: NA; j_call: TRBJ1-1
cdr3_aa: CASVGMTYGYTF; cdr3_nt: TGTGCCAGCGTGGGTATGACCTATGGCTACACCTTC; v_call: TRBV2; clone_size: many; d_call: NA; j_call: TRBJ1-2
cdr3_aa: CASSLKRESTGELFF; cdr3_nt: TGTGCCAGCAGTTTGAAGCGGGAGAGCACCGGGGAGCTGTTTTTT; v_call: TRBV28; clone_size: many; d_call: TRBD2; j_call: TRBJ2-2
cdr3_aa: CASSPEDTQYF; cdr3_nt: TGTGCCAGCAGTCCGGAAGATACGCAGTATTTT; v_call: TRBV11-2; clone_size: many; d_call: NA; j_call: TRBJ2-3
cdr3_aa: CASSRQVGGNQPQHF; cdr3_nt: TGTGCCAGCTCGCGACAGGTGGGCGGGAATCAGCCCCAGCATTTT; v_call: TRBV18; clone_size: many; d_call: NA; j_call: TRBJ1-5
cdr3_aa: CSARVLAGGRGTQYF; cdr3_nt: TGCAGTGCTAGAGTACTAGCGGGGGGGCGTGGGACCCAGTACTTC; v_call: TRBV20-1; clone_size: many; d_call: TRBD2; j_call: TRBJ2-5
cdr3_aa: CASSSRDRGTPQHF; cdr3_nt: TGTGCCAGCAGTTCGCGGGACAGGGGGACGCCCCAGCATTTT; v_call: TRBV27; clone_size: NA; d_call: TRBD1; j_call: TRBJ1-5
cdr3_aa: CASRPGQGAYEQYF; cdr3_nt: TGTGCCAGCAGGCCCGGACAGGGGGCCTACGAGCAGTACTTC; v_call: TRBV6-1; clone_size: few; d_call: TRBD1; j_call: TRBJ2-7
cdr3_aa: CASSLGTATEAFF; cdr3_nt: TGTGCCAGCAGTTTGGGGACAGCCACTGAAGCTTTCTTT; v_call: TRBV28; clone_size: NA; d_call: TRBD1; j_call: TRBJ1-1
cdr3_aa: CASSLGQAAGYTF; cdr3_nt: TGTGCCAGCAGCCTGGGACAGGCCGCGGGCTACACCTTC; v_call: TRBV6-2/TRBV6-3; clone_size: NA; d_call: TRBD1; j_call: TRBJ1-2
cdr3_aa: CASSFNRQGRPSPLHF; cdr3_nt: TGTGCCAGCAGCTTCAACCGACAGGGGCGGCCTTCACCCCTCCACTTT; v_call: TRBV27; clone_size: NA; d_call: TRBD1; j_call: TRBJ1-6
cdr3_aa: CSAVGQVGYGCTF; cdr3_nt: NA; v_call: TRBV20-1; clone_size: NA; d_call: NA; j_call: TRBJ1-2
cdr3_aa: CASSQDSNYEQYF; cdr3_nt: TGTGCCAGCAGCCAAGATTCGAACTACGAGCAGTACTTC; v_call: TRBV4-2; clone_size: many; d_call: NA; j_call: TRBJ2-7
cdr3_aa: CASSPRRGINQPQHF; cdr3_nt: TGTGCCAGCAGTCCCCGGCGGGGAATCAATCAGCCCCAGCATTTT; v_call: TRBV28; clone_size: NA; d_call: NA; j_call: TRBJ1-5
cdr3_aa: CASSLRVDYEQYF; cdr3_nt: TGTGCCAGCAGCTTAAGGGTCGACTACGAGCAGTACTTC; v_call: TRBV5-6; clone_size: NA; d_call: NA; j_call: TRBJ2-7
cdr3_aa: CASSYNWGSGNTIYF; cdr3_nt: TGTGCCAGCAGTTACAATTGGGGCTCTGGAAACACCATATATTTT; v_call: TRBV6-2/TRBV6-3; clone_size: NA; d_call: NA; j_call: TRBJ1-3
cdr3_aa: CSASRTSGGAPNIQYF; cdr3_nt: TGCAGTGCTAGTAGGACTAGCGGGGGGGCCCCAAACATTCAGTACTTC; v_call: TRBV20-1; clone_size: many; d_call: TRBD2; j_call: TRBJ2-4
cdr3_aa: CASSEAGAYEQYF; cdr3_nt: TGCGCCAGCAGCGAAGCGGGGGCCTACGAGCAGTACTTC; v_call: TRBV10-1; clone_size: NA; d_call: TRBD2; j_call: TRBJ2-7
cdr3_aa: CASSQDTETQYF; cdr3_nt: TGCGCCAGCAGCCAAGATACGGAGACCCAGTACTTC; v_call: TRBV4-1; clone_size: few; d_call: NA; j_call: TRBJ2-5
cdr3_aa: CASSQARAGNTIYF; cdr3_nt: TGTGCCAGCAGCCAAGCGAGAGCTGGAAACACCATATATTTT; v_call: TRBV3-1; clone_size: NA; d_call: NA; j_call: TRBJ1-3
cdr3_aa: CASSPRGKVPTDTQYF; cdr3_nt: TGTGCCAGCAGCCCTCGGGGAAAGGTTCCCACAGATACGCAGTATTTT; v_call: TRBV14; clone_size: few; d_call: NA; j_call: TRBJ2-3
cdr3_aa: CASRAHVNTEAFF; cdr3_nt: TGTGCCAGCAGAGCCCACGTGAACACTGAAGCTTTCTTT; v_call: TRBV6-1; clone_size: NA; d_call: NA; j_call: TRBJ1-1
cdr3_aa: CASSLVPGSYNEQFF; cdr3_nt: TGCGCCAGCAGCTTGGTTCCGGGGTCCTACAATGAGCAGTTCTTC; v_call: TRBV5-1; clone_size: many; d_call: NA; j_call: TRBJ2-1
cdr3_aa: CAWSGGGFVHF; cdr3_nt: TGTGCCTGGAGCGGAGGCGGGTTCGTGCACTTC; v_call: TRBV30; clone_size: many; d_call: NA; j_call: TRBJ2-5
cdr3_aa: CASSALSGGNTGELFF; cdr3_nt: TGTGCCAGCAGTGCCCTTAGCGGGGGGAATACCGGGGAGCTGTTTTTT; v_call: TRBV6-2/TRBV6-3; clone_size: NA; d_call: TRBD2; j_call: TRBJ2-2
cdr3_aa: CSATLLTDEQFF; cdr3_nt: TGCAGTGCTACCCTCCTAACTGATGAGCAGTTCTTC; v_call: TRBV20-1; clone_size: many; d_call: NA; j_call: TRBJ2-1
cdr3_aa: CASSYAYGSNEQFF; cdr3_nt: TGTGCCAGCAGTTACGCGTACGGTTCCAATGAGCAGTTCTTC; v_call: TRBV6-9; clone_size: few; d_call: NA; j_call: TRBJ2-1
cdr3_aa: CSAPRSGGSQETQYF; cdr3_nt: TGCAGTGCTCCCAGGAGCGGGGGAAGCCAAGAGACCCAGTACTTC; v_call: TRBV20-1; clone_size: NA; d_call: TRBD2; j_call: TRBJ2-5
cdr3_aa: CASSSVGQPQHF; cdr3_nt: TGTGCCAGCAGTTCGGTGGGTCAGCCCCAGCATTTT; v_call: TRBV27; clone_size: few; d_call: NA; j_call: TRBJ1-5
cdr3_aa: CASSLWAGDGDEQFF; cdr3_nt: TGTGCCAGCAGTTTATGGGCGGGAGATGGCGATGAGCAGTTCTTC; v_call: TRBV27; clone_size: few; d_call: TRBD2; j_call: TRBJ2-1
cdr3_aa: CASSQDHGQTYEQYF; cdr3_nt: TGTGCCAGCAGCCAAGATCACGGGCAAACCTACGAGCAGTACTTC; v_call: TRBV14; clone_size: many; d_call: NA; j_call: TRBJ2-7
cdr3_aa: CASSSGWANTEAFF; cdr3_nt: TGTGCCAGCAGCTCAGGGTGGGCGAACACTGAAGCTTTCTTT; v_call: TRBV6-2/TRBV6-3; clone_size: NA; d_call: NA; j_call: TRBJ1-1
cdr3_aa: CASSLQGMRTEAFF; cdr3_nt: TGCGCCAGCAGCCTCCAGGGGATGAGGACTGAAGCTTTCTTT; v_call: TRBV5-1; clone_size: many; d_call: NA; j_call: TRBJ1-1
cdr3_aa: CASSGPGPEGGTGNTIYF; cdr3_nt: TGTGCCAGCAGCGGACCGGGACCGGAAGGAGGCACTGGAAACACCATATATTTT; v_call: TRBV9; clone_size: few; d_call: NA; j_call: TRBJ1-3
cdr3_aa: CASSPSDSANTEAFF; cdr3_nt: TGTGCCAGCAGTCCCTCGGACAGTGCGAACACTGAAGCTTTCTTT; v_call: TRBV11-2; clone_size: many; d_call: NA; j_call: TRBJ1-1
cdr3_aa: CSVVGELSSYNEQFF; cdr3_nt: TGCAGCGTTGTTGGGGAATTGAGCTCCTACAATGAGCAGTTCTTC; v_call: TRBV29-1; clone_size: many; d_call: NA; j_call: TRBJ2-1
cdr3_aa: CSARGLAGGSVDDEQYF; cdr3_nt: TGCAGTGCTAGGGGACTAGCTGGCGGGTCAGTTGACGACGAGCAGTACTTC; v_call: TRBV20-1; clone_size: many; d_call: TRBD2; j_call: TRBJ2-7
cdr3_aa: CAGDRGLVNEQFF; cdr3_nt: TGTGCCGGGGACCGGGGCTTGGTAAATGAGCAGTTCTTC; v_call: TRBV30; clone_size: many; d_call: NA; j_call: TRBJ2-1
cdr3_aa: CASSWKNTGELFF; cdr3_nt: TGTGCCAGCAGCTGGAAGAACACCGGGGAGCTGTTTTTT; v_call: TRBV11-2; clone_size: many; d_call: NA; j_call: TRBJ2-2
cdr3_aa: CASSQAQRTSTDTQYF; cdr3_nt: TGCGCCAGCAGCCAAGCCCAGCGAACTAGCACAGATACGCAGTATTTT; v_call: TRBV4-3; clone_size: NA; d_call: NA; j_call: TRBJ2-3
cdr3_aa: CASGSNGYTF; cdr3_nt: TGTGCCAGCGGAAGTAATGGCTACACCTTC; v_call: TRBV2; clone_size: many; d_call: NA; j_call: TRBJ1-2
cdr3_aa: CSARDFLAGEHEQFF; cdr3_nt: TGCAGTGCTAGAGATTTTCTAGCGGGAGAACATGAGCAGTTCTTC; v_call: TRBV20-1; clone_size: NA; d_call: TRBD2; j_call: TRBJ2-1
cdr3_aa: CSPWGQGDSPLHF; cdr3_nt: TGCAGTCCTTGGGGACAGGGGGATTCACCCCTCCACTTT; v_call: TRBV20-1; clone_size: many; d_call: TRBD1; j_call: TRBJ1-6
cdr3_aa: CASSQVEDSPLHF; cdr3_nt: TGTGCCAGCAGCCAAGTTGAAGATTCACCCCTCCACTTT; v_call: TRBV3-1; clone_size: many; d_call: NA; j_call: TRBJ1-6
cdr3_aa: CSVAGGLQETQYF; cdr3_nt: TGCAGCGTTGCAGGGGGCTTGCAAGAGACCCAGTACTTC; v_call: TRBV29-1; clone_size: many; d_call: TRBD1; j_call: TRBJ2-5
cdr3_aa: CASSQGAIYEQYF; cdr3_nt: TGTGCTAGTAGCCAGGGGGCTATCTACGAGCAGTACTTC; v_call: TRBV12-5; clone_size: few; d_call: TRBD1; j_call: TRBJ2-7
cdr3_aa: CASRVTGTGNEKLFF; cdr3_nt: TGTGCCAGTAGGGTGACCGGGACCGGTAATGAAAAACTGTTTTTT; v_call: TRBV19; clone_size: NA; d_call: NA; j_call: TRBJ1-4
cdr3_aa: CASSPGVATDTQYF; cdr3_nt: TGTGCCAGCTCACCAGGAGTAGCCACAGATACGCAGTATTTT; v_call: TRBV18; clone_size: many; d_call: NA; j_call: TRBJ2-3
cdr3_aa: CASSPGITGNEQFF; cdr3_nt: TGCGCCAGCAGCCCCGGGATCACCGGCAATGAGCAGTTCTTC; v_call: TRBV5-1; clone_size: few; d_call: NA; j_call: TRBJ2-1
cdr3_aa: CASHIGTRNQPQHF; cdr3_nt: TGTGCCAGCCATATCGGAACGCGAAATCAGCCCCAGCATTTT; v_call: TRBV28; clone_size: many; d_call: NA; j_call: TRBJ1-5
cdr3_aa: CASSQDIPSPWETQYF; cdr3_nt: TGTGCCAGCAGCCAAGATATTCCGAGTCCCTGGGAGACCCAGTACTTC; v_call: TRBV11-2; clone_size: NA; d_call: NA; j_call: TRBJ2-5
cdr3_aa: CASSPQVQETQYF; cdr3_nt: TGTGCCAGCTCACCACAGGTACAAGAGACCCAGTACTTC; v_call: TRBV18; clone_size: many; d_call: NA; j_call: TRBJ2-5